This TCR beta chain stems from a study of T cell changes during pregnancy in multiple sclerosis. Repertoires were generated with immunoSEQ multiplex PCR, while TCRdb's copy carries only in-frame clones and drops some. This sample carries tens of thousands of clones, under 95% of them seen once, and the ten largest clones take about 0.6%. The V gene end was trimmed by 0 bases and the J gene end by 2 bases; junction bases not matched to a gene: 1. The germline V gene encodes CDR1 SGHRS and CDR2 YFSETQ. This CDR3 has 15 residues. This rearrangement joins TRBV5-1 to TRBJ2-1; 8 bases match TRBD2. This TCR was sampled from a female donor with multiple sclerosis, enrolled in a pregnancy study. The sample consisted of CD4+ T cells from peripheral blood mononuclear cells, taken in the second trimester of pregnancy. The CDR3 sequence is CASSLGGLAYNEQFF. As DNA, the CDR3 is TGCGCCAGCAGCTTGGGGGGACTAGCCTACAATGAGCAGTTCTTC. The full variable domain, rest sourced from reference TRBV5-1 and TRBJ2-1, is KAGVTQTPRYLIKTRGQQVTLSCSPISGHRSVSWYQQTPGQGLQFLFEYFSETQRNKGNFPGRFSGRQFSNSRSEMNVSTLELGDSALYLCASSLGGLAYNEQFFGPGTRLTVL.